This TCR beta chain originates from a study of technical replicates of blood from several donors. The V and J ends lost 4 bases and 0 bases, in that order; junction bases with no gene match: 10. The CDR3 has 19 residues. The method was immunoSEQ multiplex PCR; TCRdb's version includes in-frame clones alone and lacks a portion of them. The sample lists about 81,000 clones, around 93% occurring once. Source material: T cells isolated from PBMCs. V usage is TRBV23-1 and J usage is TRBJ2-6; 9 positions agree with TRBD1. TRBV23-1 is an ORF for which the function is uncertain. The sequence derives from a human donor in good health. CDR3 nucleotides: TGCGCCAGCAGTCTTCGGGCGGGACAGGGTCCCTCTGGGGCCAACGTCCTGACTTTC. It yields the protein CASSLRAGQGPSGANVLTF.